The T cell receptor beta chain described here comes from a study of OX40 agonist ivuxolimab in advanced cancers. About the research overall: Partial responses occurred in Three dose-escalation patients, one with hepatocellular carcinoma and two with cutaneous melanoma.

Generated by immunoSEQ multiplex PCR, the TCRdb table keeps only in-frame clones and is missing some. The sample shows 25,000 to 30,000 clones, around 90% of them seen only once. Trimming cost V 0 bases and J 2 bases, with 8 bases left between them. CDR1 and CDR2 (germline): SGHNT, YYREEE (reference sequence). CDR3 size: 14 residues. The chain employs TRBV5-4 and TRBJ2-5; tentatively, D is TRBD1 (5 bases). This TCR was sampled from an adult with an advanced solid tumor such as melanoma, head and neck, liver or kidney cancer. Sequencing used CD4+ or CD8+ T cells sorted from blood, obtained in a trial of the OX40 agonist ivuxolimab. The CDR3 reads CASSLVQEQETQYF. The CDR3 DNA reads as TGTGCCAGCAGCTTGGTACAGGAGCAAGAGACCCAGTACTTC. The full variable domain, rest sourced from reference TRBV5-4 and TRBJ2-5, is ETGVTQSPTHLIKTRGQQVTLRCSSQSGHNTVSWYQQALGQGPQFIFQYYREEENGRGNFPPRFSGLQFPNYSSELNVNALELDDSALYLCASSLVQEQETQYFGPGTRLLVL.